The TCR beta chain described here comes from a study of OX40 agonist ivuxolimab in advanced cancers. Some background on the complete study: The costimulatory receptor OX40 (CD134) was targeted by ivuxolimab, a fully human IgG2 agonistic monoclonal antibody. Intravenous ivuxolimab was administered to patients every 2 weeks at six dose levels: 0.01, 0.1, 0.3, 1.5, 3 and 10 mg/kg. Of the approximately 54 patients in dose escalation, about 20 had hepatocellular carcinoma, some 15 had melanoma, 9 had renal cell carcinoma and 9 had head and neck cancer. In the dose-escalation cohort, around four fifths of patients were male, and the mean age was roughly 60 years, with a range of about 23 to 85. Prior anti-PD-1, anti-PD-L1 or anti-CTLA-4 therapy was permitted, and checkpoint inhibitors had been received by less than 45% of dose-escalation patients. Partial responses were achieved by three dose-escalation patients, of whom one had hepatocellular carcinoma and two had cutaneous melanoma. Peripheral TCRbeta sequencing was intended to test whether TCR sequence diversity was altered and clonal T-cell expansion was caused by ivuxolimab. The monotherapy dose-escalation portion (N of about 57 patients) of the phase I ivuxolimab trial is reported in the paper.

To sequence the TCRbeta CDR3 region, genomic DNA was isolated from the sorted cells. The immunoSEQ Assay was used for sequencing of TCRbeta CDR3 regions. Here the immuneACCESS table is served through TCRdb, limited to in-frame sequences with V and J called. Missing clones are a known gap in these copies; in checked studies unresolved V genes cover under half, and the rest lacks a known reason. Recorded for this sample are approximately 63,000 clones; more than 80% of them occurred a single time. The top ten clones comprise around 6.5% of the sample. Compared with germline, V lacks 4 bases and J lacks 5 bases; bases without a gene match: 4. The CDR3 sequence holds 14 residues, the cysteine and phenylalanine included. Only the CDR3 region is kept as DNA, spanning 42 bases read in frame from base 1. CDR1 SGHNT and CDR2 YYREEE were looked up in the germline V gene (reference sequence). The full study reports these points: Which antigens the clonally expanded peripheral T cells were specific for was not determined. Low levels of normalized T-cell clonal expansion were also seen in some nonresponding patients. In the 0.1-3.0 mg/kg groups, partial responders had among the lowest normalized peripheral clonal expansion, particularly in CD8+ T cells. At doses of 0.1 to 3.0 mg/kg, clonal expansion of both CD4+ and CD8+ T cells in blood was seen between baseline and week 6. After ivuxolimab, more expanded clones were found on average in CD8+ T cells than in CD4+ T cells.

The trial excluded patients who had a history of autoimmune disease or were on systemic immunosuppression. Peripheral blood for TCR sequencing was collected from all dose cohorts at baseline, on cycle 4 day 1, and on cycle 7 day 1. Samples were obtained from an open-label, multicenter, first-in-human phase I dose-escalation trial of ivuxolimab. Adults with locally advanced or metastatic melanoma, renal cell, hepatocellular, or head and neck squamous cell carcinoma were enrolled in the trial. Before TCR sequencing, CD4+ T cells and CD8+ T cells were sorted from peripheral blood as separate populations. Regarding this clone: No antigen is known for it. Within one base of it there is no much larger clone, and no base qualities were kept.

The receptor was isolated from an adult with an advanced solid tumor such as melanoma, head and neck, liver or kidney cancer. Here the sequenced sample was CD4+ or CD8+ T cells sorted from blood, taken in a trial of the OX40 agonist ivuxolimab. The sequence links TRBV5-4 to TRBJ2-1, and 9 junction bases match TRBD2. The sequenced DNA: TGTGCCAGCAGCGGACTAGCGTCCCACAATGAGCAGTTCTTC. It codes for CASSGLASHNEQFF.